Reported below is one T cell receptor (beta chain). Its antigen is as yet unknown. PCR was performed using 60 Vbeta and 13 Jbeta primers. The data were produced by immunoSEQ multiplex PCR, yet TCRdb's version contains in-frame clones alone and is incomplete. The profile covers approximately 290,000 clones, with 80% appearing a single time and about 0.3% taken by the ten largest. The data derive from a study of cytomegalovirus exposure and HLA in healthy donors. Study as a whole: Roughly 85 million unique TCRs from HLA-typed donors made up an early data release. Study-level findings and limits: Across HLA loci, a later analysis found differing TCR association rates, with DRB1 most and HLA-C fewest. Information on immune exposure was restricted to one variable (CMV serostatus).

The TCR originated in a girl aged 2-10 years in good health and CMV-seronegative. Input material: PBMCs.

In nucleotides, the CDR3 is TGTGCCAGCAGTTTTGAGGGACTAGTCTCAGATGAGCAGTTCTTC. This sequence encodes CASSFEGLVSDEQFF. The gene calls are TRBV27 and TRBJ2-1; 8 positions match TRBD2. V gave up 3 bases and J gave up 8 bases; unmatched junction bases: 9. CDR1 is MNHEY and CDR2 is SMNVEV in the germline V gene (reference sequence). CDR3 length: 15 amino acids.